These 4 T cell receptor beta chains came from one sample sequenced in a study of technical replicates of blood from a few donors. The data were produced by immunoSEQ multiplex PCR, yet TCRdb's version contains in-frame clones alone and is incomplete. The sample holds around 58,000 clones, around nine tenths seen once. The sample consisted of PBMCs. Receptor source: a human donor in good health. Some clones in this sample may be carry-over from other donors' samples.

In DNA, the CDR3 is TGTGCCAGCATATGGGGGACAGGGGACTCCTATGGCTACACCTTC. Amino acids: CASIWGTGDSYGYTF. The chain has TRBV6-1 and TRBJ1-2; 10 bases line up with TRBD1. Unmatched junction bases numbered 9, after V lost 7 bases and J lost 4 bases. This CDR3 is 15 amino acids long. CDR1 and CDR2 (germline): MNHNS, SASEGT.

The chain recombines TRBV30 with TRBJ1-3; TRBD1 is a possible D gene (6 bases). V lost 7 bases and J lost 10, with 17 bases in between. Germline V gene sequence: CDR1 GTSNPN, CDR2 SVGIG (reference sequence). There are 12 residues in the CDR3. CDR3 amino acids: CASSLTGVTIYF. The CDR3, as DNA: TGTGCCTCAAGCCTGACAGGAGTAACCATATATTTT. Supplemented by reference TRBV30 and TRBJ1-3, the full variable domain reads SQTIHQWPATLVQPVGSPLSLECTVEGTSNPNLYWYRQAAGRGLQLLFYSVGIGQISSEVPQNLSASRPQDRQFILSSKKLLLSDSGFYLCASSLTGVTIYFGEGSWLTVV.

The gene calls are TRBV5-1 and TRBJ2-5; 16 positions match TRBD2. The CDR3 length is 16 residues. The germline V gene encodes CDR1 SGHRS and CDR2 YFSETQ. V was pared by 3 bases and J by 5 bases, with 4 bases of the junction left unmatched. The CDR3 DNA reads TGCGCCAGCAGCTCCGGGACTAGCGGGAGGGGTGAGACCCAGTACTTC. Its protein is CASSSGTSGRGETQYF.

A few counts support this clone. V usage is TRBV9 and J usage is TRBJ1-2, with 8 bases fitting TRBD1. The CDR3 has 14 amino acids. Germline V gene data show CDR1 as SGDLS and CDR2 as YYNGEE. V trimming: 0 bases; J trimming: 4 bases; junction bases outside the gene matches: 2. CDR3 protein: CASSVEGQGYGYTF. In nucleotides, the CDR3 is TGTGCCAGCAGCGTAGAAGGACAGGGCTATGGCTACACCTTC.